These 5 T cell receptor beta chains share one sample of origin, sequenced in a study of cytomegalovirus exposure and HLA in healthy donors. PCR was performed using 60 Vbeta and 13 Jbeta primers. Profiled with immunoSEQ multiplex PCR; TCRdb holds only in-frame clones, not every one. This sample has about 230,000 clones, with 75% to 90% found just once. Sequenced material: PBMCs. The receptors were sampled from a woman in her late teens or twenties in good health and CMV-seronegative.

The chain couples TRBV10-3 to TRBJ1-1; D uncertain. CDR1 ENHRY and CDR2 SYGVKD come from the germline V gene. V was pared by 6 bases and J by 2 bases, with 10 bases between. This CDR3 region has 13 residues. The DNA of the CDR3 is TGTGCCATCAGCCCTACAGCAAACACTGAAGCTTTCTTT. Its translation is CAISPTANTEAFF.

The chain has TRBV5-1 and TRBJ1-2, with unresolved D. CDR1 and CDR2 from the germline V gene are SGHRS and YFSETQ. CDR3 size: 14 residues. Trimming removed 0 bases at V and 0 bases at J, with 6 bases between. The CDR3 reads CASSLAGANYGYTF. In nucleotides, the CDR3 is TGCGCCAGCAGCTTGGCCGGAGCTAACTATGGCTACACCTTC.

V gene TRBV6-4 combines with J gene TRBJ2-4; 13 nucleotides align to TRBD2. The CDR3 contains 15 residues. Trimming removed 3 bases from V and 5 bases from J; junction bases left unmatched: 1. Germline V gives CDR1 MRHNA, CDR2 SNTAGT. Here the CDR3 DNA reads TGTGCCAGCAGTGAAGGGACTAGCGGGGAAAACATTCAGTACTTC. Encoded protein: CASSEGTSGENIQYF.

This rearrangement joins TRBV2 to TRBJ1-2; TRBD1 is a possible D gene (5 bases). Per the germline V gene, CDR1 is SNHLY and CDR2 is FYNNEI. Trimming took 4 bases from V and 5 from J, leaving 14 bases between them. This CDR3 comprises 14 residues. The CDR3 reads CASSVGEPPYGYTF. The DNA of the CDR3 is TGTGCCAGCAGTGTAGGGGAACCCCCTTATGGCTACACCTTC. Complete variable domain (other parts from reference TRBV2 and TRBJ1-2): EPEVTQTPSHQVTQMGQEVILRCVPISNHLYFYWYRQILGQKVEFLVSFYNNEISEKSEIFDDQFSVERPDGSNFTLKIRSTKLEDSAMYFCASSVGEPPYGYTFGSGTRLTVV.

This rearrangement joins TRBV27 to TRBJ1-6, with D unclear. Trimming pared 4 bases from V and 8 bases from J, leaving 12 bases between. The CDR3 totals 14 residues. CDR1 MNHEY and CDR2 SMNVEV come from the germline V gene (reference sequence). CDR3 nucleotides: TGTGCCAGCAGTTGGACTTTCTCTCATTCACCCCTCCACTTT. Its translation: CASSWTFSHSPLHF.